The next 26 T cell receptor beta chains were all read from a single sample in a study of beta chain features in type 1 diabetes. The sequenced template was cDNA made from the entire isolated RNA. This table comes from immunoSEQ multiplex PCR, and its TCRdb copy is limited to in-frame clones, with some not included. The sample gives 200,000 to 250,000 clones, 9.6% of which show up once; approximately 0.035% is in the top ten. Sequences were obtained from naive CD4+ T cells from blood. These receptors all stem from a woman between 18 and 29 years old in good health.

Notes on this clone: Other DNA sequences in the sample encode the same CDR3. This rearrangement joins TRBV14 to TRBJ1-1, with 9 positions matching TRBD1. This CDR3 is 15 amino acids long. Unmatched junction bases numbered 4, after V lost 4 bases and J lost 1 base. Germline V gene sequence: CDR1 SGHDN, CDR2 FVKESK. The DNA of the CDR3 is TGTGCCAGCAGCCTTAGGACAGGGGCGAACACTGAAGCTTTCTTT. It is translated as CASSLRTGANTEAFF.

This clone appeared a few times. The chain recombines TRBV14 with TRBJ2-1, with TRBD1 as a possible D gene (5 bases). V was pared by 0 bases and J by 12 bases, with 9 bases between. Germline CDR1 is SGHDN and CDR2 is FVKESK. The CDR3 sequence is 12 residues long. The CDR3 sequence: CASSQDRGTQFF. The CDR3 DNA sequence: TGTGCCAGCAGCCAAGATAGGGGAACGCAGTTCTTC.

This clone was counted a few times. The chain employs TRBV11-3 and TRBJ2-2, with TRBD2 matching 9 bases. CDR1 is SGHNT and CDR2 is YENEEA in the germline V gene. The CDR3 has 16 residues. J lost 2 bases, V lost 5 bases, and 6 bases had no gene match. In DNA form, the CDR3 reads TGTGCCAGCAGCCCGAGGACTAGCGCTAACACCGGGGAGCTGTTTTTT. Residues: CASSPRTSANTGELFF.

The CDR3 loop reads CASMLPGLAANEQFF. CDR3 bases: TGCGCCAGCATGCTACCGGGACTAGCGGCGAATGAGCAGTTCTTC. The chain uses TRBV10-2 and TRBJ2-1; TRBD2 agrees at 11 bases. The trim removed 7 bases at V and 7 bases at J, leaving 9 bases unmatched. Germline CDR1 reads WSHSY; CDR2 reads SAAADI. The CDR3 is made up of 15 amino acids.

This clone was seen a few times. The J gene is TRBJ2-7, the V gene TRBV10-3, with D possibly TRBD2 on 5 matching bases. The germline V and J ends were trimmed by 6 bases and 3 bases, with 9 bases remaining between them. The CDR3 sequence is 12 residues long. Germline V CDR1 and CDR2: ENHRY, SYGVKD. The CDR3 loop reads CAIRPSSYEQYF. In nucleotides, the CDR3 is TGTGCCATCAGACCTAGCAGCTACGAGCAGTACTTC.

This clone has more than one count but fewer than ten. This chain joins TRBV19 and TRBJ2-7; 12 nucleotides align to TRBD2. Germline assignment: CDR1 LNHDA and CDR2 SQIVND (reference sequence). The CDR3 sequence is 15 residues long. Unmatched junction bases numbered 1, after V lost 1 base and J lost 3 bases. Written as DNA, the CDR3 is TGTGCCAGTAGTATAGGGACTAGCGGGATCTACGAGCAGTACTTC. Translating it yields CASSIGTSGIYEQYF. The entire variable domain, with the rest obtained from reference TRBV19 and TRBJ2-7, is as follows: DGGITQSPKYLFRKEGQNVTLSCEQNLNHDAMYWYRQDPGQGLRLIYYSQIVNDFQKGDIAEGYSVSREKKESFPLTVTSAQKNPTAFYLCASSIGTSGIYEQYFGPGTRLTVT.

This clone was found a few times. V is TRBV6-6 and J is TRBJ2-4; 8 nucleotides line up with TRBD1. Trimming took 6 bases from V and 2 from J; bases not matched to a gene: 3. Germline lookup yields CDR1 MNHNY and CDR2 SVGAGI (reference sequence). This CDR3 is built from 14 residues. The chain's CDR3 is CASRDRVPKNIQYF. CDR3 in DNA: TGTGCCAGCAGGGACAGGGTCCCCAAAAACATTCAGTACTTC.

The chain recombines TRBV29-1 with TRBJ1-1; weak D call: TRBD1 (6 bases). This CDR3 has 14 amino acids. V was cut by 2 bases and J by 2 bases, with 12 bases left in between. Germline V gives CDR1 SQVTM, CDR2 ANQGSEA. CDR3 residues: CSVELGRGNTEAFF. CDR3 nucleotides: TGCAGCGTTGAATTGGGCAGGGGTAACACTGAAGCTTTCTTT.

This clone was observed a handful of times. The rearrangement joins TRBV7-2 to TRBJ1-1, with D perhaps TRBD1 (5 bases). Germline V gives CDR1 SGHTA, CDR2 FQGNSA. The CDR3 runs 15 residues. The germline V and J ends were trimmed by 5 bases and 2 bases, with 15 bases remaining between them. The CDR3 bases are TGTGCCAGCAGCCGGCGACGGGGGGACAACACTGAAGCTTTCTTT. Amino acid sequence: CASSRRRGDNTEAFF.

This clone was seen a few times. The V and J genes are TRBV11-2 and TRBJ2-5; TRBD2 is a possible D gene (6 bases). Germline lookup yields CDR1 SGHAT and CDR2 FQNNGV. The CDR3 length is 15 residues. V was clipped by 5 bases and J by 4 bases, with 17 bases between them. CDR3: CASSPGTPRGETQYF. CDR3 DNA: TGTGCCAGCAGCCCTGGGACGCCGCGGGGAGAGACCCAGTACTTC. The entire variable domain, with the rest obtained from reference TRBV11-2 and TRBJ2-5, is as follows: EAGVAQSPRYKIIEKRQSVAFWCNPISGHATLYWYQQILGQGPKLLIQFQNNGVVDDSQLPKDRFSAERLKGVDSTLKIQPAKLEDSAVYLCASSPGTPRGETQYFGPGTRLLVL.

This clone was recorded a few times. This chain joins TRBV30 and TRBJ1-2; 7 nucleotides align to TRBD1. The CDR3 contains 18 residues. V trimming: 3 bases; J trimming: 5 bases; junction bases outside the gene matches: 21. The germline V gene encodes CDR1 GTSNPN and CDR2 SVGIG (reference sequence). The CDR3 region has the DNA TGTGCCTGGAGCACCGTCGTTTTTTTAGGACAGGAACAATATGGCTACACCTTC. It translates to CAWSTVVFLGQEQYGYTF.

The chain joins TRBV27 to TRBJ2-7, with TRBD1 matching over 8 bases. Trimming at V came to 3 bases and at J to 3 bases, leaving 1 base not matched to a gene. CDR3 size: 13 residues. The germline V gene encodes CDR1 MNHEY and CDR2 SMNVEV (reference sequence). The CDR3 sequence: CASSFDRGYEQYF. In DNA form, the CDR3 reads TGTGCCAGCAGTTTCGACAGGGGCTACGAGCAGTACTTC.

The chain combines TRBV7-9 with TRBJ2-5; 9 bases agree with TRBD1. The V segment lost 5 bases and the J segment 1 base; nucleotides outside the gene matches: 11. Germline V gives CDR1 SEHNR, CDR2 FQNEAQ (reference sequence). The CDR3 consists of 17 residues. This CDR3 reads CASSRNPGTGPQETQYF. Written as DNA, the CDR3 is TGTGCCAGCAGCCGCAACCCGGGGACAGGGCCCCAAGAGACCCAGTACTTC.

This clone was counted between two and nine times. The V and J genes are TRBV7-2 and TRBJ2-1; D is perhaps TRBD1 (5 bases). Trimming shortened V by 2 bases and J by 10 bases, and 12 bases separated the two germline ends. Per the germline V gene, CDR1 is SGHTA and CDR2 is FQGNSA. The CDR3 loop spans 13 amino acids. The CDR3 DNA reads TGTGCCAGCAGCTTAAACAGGTTGGAAGAGCAGTTCTTC. Amino acids: CASSLNRLEEQFF.

This chain's CDR3 is CASSNRGQPQHF. The CDR3 DNA follows: TGTGCCAGTAGTAACAGGGGTCAGCCCCAGCATTTT. The chain combines TRBV19 with TRBJ1-5; the match to TRBD1 covers 7 bases. Trimming removed 4 bases from V and 6 bases from J; junction bases left unmatched: 0. CDR1 LNHDA and CDR2 SQIVND come from the germline V gene (reference sequence). CDR3 length: 12 residues.

The chain has TRBV7-9 and TRBJ2-5; 9 bases line up with TRBD1. Germline lookup yields CDR1 SEHNR and CDR2 FQNEAQ (reference sequence). The CDR3 sequence is 16 residues long. V lost 3 bases and J lost 2; bases outside the gene matches: 7. The CDR3: CASSFRTGAKQETQYF. The CDR3 bases are TGTGCCAGCAGCTTCAGGACAGGGGCCAAACAAGAGACCCAGTACTTC.

This clone was seen repeatedly, ten times or more. This chain links TRBV18 with TRBJ2-1; maybe TRBD1 (6 bases). CDR1 KGHSH and CDR2 LQKENI come from the germline V gene. V was trimmed by 3 bases and J by 10 bases, leaving 13 bases between them. There are 13 residues in the CDR3. The CDR3 sequence is CASSPIQGNEQFF. The CDR3 region has the DNA TGTGCCAGCTCACCCATCCAGGGGAACGAGCAGTTCTTC.

This clone was counted between two and nine times. The DNA of the CDR3 is TGCGCCAGCAGACAATTAGCGGGAGCTAGCACAGATACGCAGTATTTT. It specifies CASRQLAGASTDTQYF. The gene calls are TRBV5-1 and TRBJ2-3; 9 bases line up with TRBD2. The CDR3 sequence is 16 residues long. Germline assignment: CDR1 SGHRS and CDR2 YFSETQ. After removal of 5 bases from V and 0 bases from J, the junction contained 7 bases not matched to a gene. The whole variable domain, filled in from reference TRBV5-1 and TRBJ2-3, reads KAGVTQTPRYLIKTRGQQVTLSCSPISGHRSVSWYQQTPGQGLQFLFEYFSETQRNKGNFPGRFSGRQFSNSRSEMNVSTLELGDSALYLCASRQLAGASTDTQYFGPGTRLTVL.

This clone has a handful of counts. J is TRBJ2-2 and V is TRBV9; weak D call: TRBD1 (5 bases). The CDR3 contains 14 residues. CDR1 and CDR2 from the germline V gene are SGDLS and YYNGEE. Trimming cost V 5 bases and J 1 base, with 9 bases left between them. In DNA, the CDR3 is TGTGCCAGCAGAGCAGACAGGAACACCGGGGAGCTGTTTTTT. It is translated as CASRADRNTGELFF.

This chain uses TRBV18 with TRBJ2-7; tentative D call: TRBD1 (6 bases). Germline assignment: CDR1 KGHSH and CDR2 LQKENI. The CDR3 runs to 14 residues. The V end lost 0 bases, the J end lost 5 bases, and 11 bases lay between the germline ends. This CDR3 is CASSPPTGSHEQYF. CDR3 DNA sequence: TGTGCCAGCTCACCACCAACAGGGTCCCACGAGCAGTACTTC.

The V gene is TRBV2, the J gene TRBJ2-3, with 8 bases fitting TRBD2. Germline CDR1 reads SNHLY; CDR2 reads FYNNEI. With V trimmed by 4 bases and J by 2 bases, 11 bases remained unmatched. The CDR3 totals 17 residues. The CDR3 DNA reads TGTGCCAGCAGTGTCCCCCTTAAGGGACTAGACACAGATACGCAGTATTTT. Protein: CASSVPLKGLDTDTQYF.

The V gene is TRBV7-9, the J gene TRBJ2-7, with 7 nucleotides matching TRBD1. Germline trimming cut 4 bases from V and 3 bases from J; bases unmatched to any gene: 12. The CDR3 covers 16 residues. Germline lookup yields CDR1 SEHNR and CDR2 FQNEAQ (reference sequence). As DNA, the CDR3 is TGTGCCAGCAGCTCCGCCAGGACAGGACCCCGCTACGAGCAGTACTTC. It encodes CASSSARTGPRYEQYF.

The DNA of the CDR3 is TGTGCCAGCAGCGGGGGGGACAGAAAGTACGAGCAGTACTTC. The encoded protein is CASSGGDRKYEQYF. The rearrangement joins TRBV9 to TRBJ2-7; D possibly corresponds to TRBD1 (7 bases). The V gene's germline CDR1 is SGDLS and CDR2 YYNGEE. This CDR3 has 14 residues. The V and J ends lost 3 bases and 4 bases respectively, with 14 bases between them.

This sequence joins TRBV2 and TRBJ1-1, with D perhaps matching TRBD1 (5 bases). The CDR3 is 13 residues long. The V gene lost 4 bases and the J gene lost 4 bases, with 10 bases spanning the gap. Germline V gives CDR1 SNHLY, CDR2 FYNNEI. The CDR3: CASSAGGVTEAFF. In DNA, the CDR3 is TGTGCCAGCAGTGCGGGGGGGGTCACTGAAGCTTTCTTT.

The V gene is TRBV6-5, the J gene TRBJ2-1; 14 nucleotides match TRBD2. The ends lost 6 bases at V and 9 bases at J; junction bases unmatched: 7. Per the germline V gene, CDR1 is MNHEY and CDR2 is SVGAGI. This CDR3 comprises 15 residues. In nucleotides, the CDR3 is TGTGCCAGCAGCGTAGCCGGGACTAGCGGGAGTGAGCAGTTCTTC. As protein: CASSVAGTSGSEQFF.

This clone was seen at least ten times. This sequence joins TRBV7-2 and TRBJ1-5; TRBD1 agrees at 7 bases. This CDR3 has 18 residues. With 4 bases clipped from V and 2 bases from J, the junction kept 14 bases outside the gene matches. CDR1 is SGHTA, CDR2 FQGNSA, per germline. The CDR3 region has the DNA TGTGCCAGCAGCTCCCGTGAAGGGGGCGTGAATGGCAATCAGCCCCAGCATTTT. It yields the protein CASSSREGGVNGNQPQHF.